This T cell receptor beta chain was retrieved from a study of blood T cell repertoires in COVID-19. Study summary: Donors in the United States, Italy and Spain gave samples during acute or convalescent COVID-19.

The assay was immunoSEQ multiplex PCR, and TCRdb's table has in-frame clones only and misses some. The sample includes some 240,000 clones, 75% to 85% of them seen just once. Trimming took 0 bases from V and 2 from J; bases not matched to a gene: 4. The CDR3 length is 15 residues. Germline V lookup: CDR1 SGDLS, CDR2 YYNGEE. The V call is TRBV9, the J call TRBJ2-5; 7 positions match TRBD2. Specimen: peripheral blood. The TCR originated in a human donor in a cohort sampled during active COVID-19. The DNA of the CDR3 is TGTGCCAGCAGCGTAGGTGGACTAGAACAAGAGACCCAGTACTTC. Its protein is CASSVGGLEQETQYF.